This T cell receptor beta chain stems from a study of T cell responses to AZD1222 COVID-19 vaccine. Clones were sequenced by immunoSEQ multiplex PCR, and TCRdb holds only the in-frame ones, with some missing. The sample shows about 120,000 clones, about 86% of them seen only once. Findings and limits, study-wide: Possibly, clonal diversity was underestimated; donors were largely white British and included more females. Increases in Spike-specific TCR breadth and depth were seen after two AZD1222 doses.

From germline, CDR1 is MNHNY and CDR2 SVGAGI (reference sequence). This CDR3 is 16 amino acids long. V lost 2 bases to trimming and J lost 3 bases; unmatched junction nucleotides: 3. As to this clone: Antigen unknown.

This TCR came from an adult who received the AZD1222 COVID-19 vaccine. Sequences were derived from peripheral blood, sampled 28 days after the second AZD1222 dose. The V call is TRBV6-6, the J call TRBJ1-5, with TRBD1 matching over 11 bases. The CDR3 sequence: CASSYPGQGANQPQHF. The CDR3 nucleotides are TGTGCCAGCAGTTACCCTGGACAGGGGGCCAATCAGCCCCAGCATTTT.